The rows below give T cell receptor beta chains drawn from one sample of a study of blood T cell repertoires in COVID-19. The assay was immunoSEQ multiplex PCR, and TCRdb's table has in-frame clones only and misses some. The sample yields approximately 90,000 clones, about 84% seen once. Sample: peripheral blood. The receptors derive from a man aged 60-69 years with acute or convalescent COVID-19. Each CDR3 is given with its conserved first and last residue. The D gene is left open where the match is weak. Only some rows state a clone size, as once, few, many or a class for expanded clones.

>TRBV5-8|few|17|TRBD2|TRBJ2-5
CASSFQGLADLQETQYF
TGTGCCAGCAGCTTCCAAGGACTAGCGGATCTCCAAGAGACCCAGTACTTC
>TRBV7-8|-|15|-|TRBJ2-5
CASSILTRTQETQYF
TGTGCCAGCAGCATCCTGACTAGGACCCAAGAGACCCAGTACTTC
>TRBV9|-|14|TRBD1|TRBJ1-4
CASSEGQFNEKLFF
TGTGCCAGCAGCGAGGGACAGTTTAATGAAAAACTGTTTTTT
>TRBV15|-|16|TRBD2|TRBJ2-1
CATSRDILAGTDEQFF
TGTGCCACCAGCAGAGATATCCTAGCGGGAACCGATGAGCAGTTCTTC
>TRBV6-2/TRBV6-3|few|15|TRBD1|TRBJ1-2
CASSTYGQGNYGYTF
TGTGCCAGCAGTACCTACGGACAGGGGAACTATGGCTACACCTTC
>TRBV30|-|13|TRBD2|TRBJ2-2
CAWMRGYTGELFF
TGTGCCTGGATGCGGGGGTACACCGGGGAGCTGTTTTTT
>TRBV19|once|14|-|TRBJ1-2
CASSVVLGANGYTF
TGTGCCAGTAGTGTTGTTCTGGGGGCGAATGGCTACACCTTC
>TRBV28|-|14|TRBD1|TRBJ1-4
CASSLTGTVEKLFF
TGTGCCAGCAGTTTGACAGGGACAGTTGAAAAACTGTTTTTT
>TRBV28|-|14|TRBD2|TRBJ2-7
CASSLSPSGNEQYF
TGTGCCAGCAGTTTATCGCCTAGCGGGAACGAGCAGTACTTC
>TRBV19|-|18|TRBD2|TRBJ2-2
CASSIRGKSGTLTGELFF
TGTGCCAGTAGTATAAGAGGAAAAAGCGGGACCCTGACCGGGGAGCTGTTTTTT
>TRBV25-1|-|16|-|TRBJ2-5
CASSEFQEGSGETQYF
TGTGCCAGCAGTGAATTCCAGGAGGGAAGCGGAGAGACCCAGTACTTC
>TRBV6-5|medium-sized|13|-|TRBJ1-2
CASSSRGSSGYTF
TGTGCCAGCAGCTCCAGGGGTTCTTCTGGCTACACCTTC
>TRBV2|few|14|-|TRBJ2-7
CASSDSPSAYEQYF
TGTGCCAGCAGTGATTCTCCGTCGGCCTACGAGCAGTACTTC
>TRBV11-2|-|16|-|TRBJ2-2
CASSLGQAGDTGELFF
TGTGCCAGCAGCTTAGGACAGGCCGGGGACACCGGGGAGCTGTTTTTT
>TRBV18|-|14|-|TRBJ2-7
CASSPPDGIYEQYF
TGTGCCAGCTCACCACCGGACGGGATCTACGAGCAGTACTTC
>TRBV27|-|13|TRBD1|TRBJ2-1
CASSYRQGGEQFF
TGTGCCAGCAGTTACAGACAGGGCGGTGAGCAGTTCTTC
>TRBV4-3|-|15|TRBD1|TRBJ2-7
CASSTNGQGSYEQYF
TGCGCCAGCAGCACGAACGGACAGGGCTCCTACGAGCAGTACTTC
>TRBV5-6|-|17|TRBD1|TRBJ2-3
CASSSGFVRGLTDTQYF
TGTGCCAGCAGCTCGGGTTTCGTCAGGGGGTTAACAGATACGCAGTATTTT
>TRBV7-3|-|17|TRBD2|TRBJ2-1
CASSSTAGTSLYNEQFF
TGTGCCAGCAGCTCGACAGCCGGGACTAGCCTCTACAATGAGCAGTTCTTC
>TRBV9|-|14|-|TRBJ2-3
CASSVEGVRNTQYF
TGTGCCAGCAGCGTAGAGGGGGTGAGGAATACGCAGTATTTT
>TRBV5-1|once|14|TRBD1|TRBJ1-1
CASSSGGMNTEAFF
TGCGCCAGCAGCTCAGGGGGAATGAACACTGAAGCTTTCTTT
>TRBV3-1/TRBV3-2|-|14|TRBD2|TRBJ2-3
CASSQGLAGGTQYF
TGTGCCAGCAGCCAGGGACTAGCGGGTGGCACGCAGTATTTT
>TRBV11-3|-|15|TRBD1|TRBJ2-2
CASSPRTGGTGELFF
TGTGCCAGCAGCCCCCGGACAGGAGGCACCGGGGAGCTGTTTTTT
>TRBV19|-|14|TRBD1|TRBJ1-2
CASSPSGGGYGYTF
TGTGCCAGTAGTCCCTCAGGGGGAGGCTATGGCTACACCTTC
>TRBV5-1|-|14|TRBD1|TRBJ2-3
CASSFGQGADTQYF
TGCGCCAGCAGCTTCGGACAGGGTGCAGATACGCAGTATTTT
>TRBV29-1|-|11|-|TRBJ1-2
CSVSRGGGYTF
TGCAGCGTGTCTCGGGGAGGTGGCTACACCTTC
>TRBV24-1|-|18|TRBD2|TRBJ2-3
CATSGPGLAGWRGDTQYF
TGTGCCACCAGTGGTCCGGGACTAGCGGGATGGCGAGGAGATACGCAGTATTTT
>TRBV18|-|13|-|TRBJ1-2
CASSPATEYGYTF
TGTGCCAGCTCACCCGCGACAGAATATGGCTACACCTTC
>TRBV9|-|14|-|TRBJ1-6
CASSVARENSPLHF
TGTGCCAGCAGCGTTGCGAGGGAGAATTCACCCCTCCACTTT
>TRBV11-2|-|16|TRBD2|TRBJ2-5
CASSSGLAVYQETQYF
TGTGCCAGCAGCTCAGGACTAGCGGTCTACCAAGAGACCCAGTACTTC
>TRBV27|few|16|TRBD1|TRBJ2-2
CASRRGQVENTGELFF
TGTGCCAGCAGGAGAGGACAGGTTGAGAACACCGGGGAGCTGTTTTTT
>TRBV5-1|-|13|TRBD1|TRBJ1-3
CASSLDRGHAIYF
TGCGCCAGCAGCTTGGACAGGGGCCACGCCATATATTTT
>TRBV9|few|17|TRBD1|TRBJ1-2
CASSSRTRTGTFYGYTF
TGTGCCAGCAGCTCCAGAACTCGGACAGGGACTTTCTATGGCTACACCTTC
>TRBV10-3|-|12|TRBD1|TRBJ1-3
CAIDRGGNTIYF
TGTGCCATCGACAGGGGTGGAAACACCATATATTTT
>TRBV19|-|12|TRBD2|TRBJ2-3
CATSGGRDTQYF
TGTGCCACTAGCGGGGGGAGGGATACGCAGTATTTT
>TRBV7-8|-|16|TRBD2|TRBJ2-7
CASSLDKRGGTYEQYF
TGTGCCAGCAGCTTAGATAAGCGGGGGGGCACCTACGAGCAGTACTTC
>TRBV19|few|15|-|TRBJ2-7
CASSLGGPYAYEQYF
TGTGCCAGTAGTTTGGGCGGGCCGTACGCCTACGAGCAGTACTTC
>TRBV6-2/TRBV6-3|-|13|-|TRBJ1-1
CASSYGGMQKAFF
TGTGCCAGCAGTTACGGAGGGATGCAAAAAGCTTTCTTT
>TRBV7-2|few|14|-|TRBJ2-7
CASSLGLASAEQYF
TGTGCCAGCAGCTTAGGTCTAGCCTCGGCCGAGCAGTACTTC
>TRBV5-6|-|14|TRBD1|TRBJ2-5
CASRGGQGSVAQYF
TGTGCCAGCAGGGGGGGACAGGGAAGTGTCGCCCAGTACTTC
>TRBV3-1/TRBV3-2|once|13|-|TRBJ1-5
CASSQRGNQPQHF
TGTGCCAGCAGCCAACGGGGCAATCAGCCCCAGCATTTT
>TRBV10-1|-|14|TRBD1|TRBJ2-7
CASSRDRGSGEQYF
TGCGCCAGCAGCCGGGACAGGGGTTCGGGGGAGCAGTACTTC
>TRBV5-5|-|15|-|TRBJ2-7
CASSPKPGFEYEQYF
TGTGCCAGCAGCCCCAAGCCCGGGTTTGAGTACGAGCAGTACTTC
>TRBV15|-|16|-|TRBJ2-3
CATSRDGRGGVDTQYF
TGTGCCACCAGCAGAGATGGGAGGGGGGGCGTAGATACGCAGTATTTT
>TRBV27|-|17|TRBD1|TRBJ1-5
CASSLSSGGVLGQPQHF
TGTGCCAGCAGTTTATCTTCAGGGGGTGTATTGGGACAGCCCCAGCATTTT
>TRBV6-6|-|11|-|TRBJ2-5
CASSAGTTQYF
TGTGCCAGCAGTGCGGGTACGACCCAGTACTTC
>TRBV7-2|-|17|TRBD1|TRBJ2-7
CASSLYLRDRNPYEQYF
TGTGCCAGCAGCCTATATCTTAGGGACAGGAATCCCTACGAGCAGTACTTC
>TRBV28|once|16|-|TRBJ2-1
CASSPPLGSSYNEQFF
TGTGCCAGCAGTCCACCTCTCGGGAGTTCCTACAATGAGCAGTTCTTC
>TRBV19|-|15|TRBD1|TRBJ2-5
CASSMGDRDQETQYF
TGTGCCAGTAGTATGGGGGACAGGGATCAAGAGACCCAGTACTTC
>TRBV6-6|-|16|-|TRBJ2-1
CASSYGIAGAYNEQFF
TGTGCCAGCAGTTACGGTATTGCGGGCGCCTACAATGAGCAGTTCTTC
>TRBV10-1|-|15|TRBD1|TRBJ1-1
CASSRDRVASTEAFF
TGCGCCAGCAGCCGGGACAGGGTGGCGAGCACTGAAGCTTTCTTT
>TRBV5-1|-|14|-|TRBJ2-3
CASSPSTGRDTQYF
TGCGCCAGCAGCCCTTCAACAGGCAGAGATACGCAGTATTTT
>TRBV18|-|14|-|TRBJ1-5
CASSATGSDQPQHF
TGTGCCAGCTCGGCTACAGGGTCAGATCAGCCCCAGCATTTT
>TRBV3-1/TRBV3-2|-|17|TRBD2|TRBJ2-3
CASSRIGGTRSADTQYF
TGTGCCAGCAGCCGCATAGGTGGGACTAGATCCGCAGATACGCAGTATTTT